These T cell receptor beta chains were read from a single sample in a study of blood T cells in healthy people across ages. TCRdb re-called the 5' RACE reads through MiXCR, storing one row per CDR3 protein. The sample includes about 1.4 million distinct CDR3 sequences, roughly 60% of them seen just once. Sequencing input: blood. The receptors here all came from a man aged 18 to 29 in good health. The CDR3 runs from the conserved cysteine through the conserved F or W. Each record gives: D gene, V gene, J gene, clone size, CDR3 protein, CDR3 DNA. A D gene is named only where the DNA matches it firmly. Not every row has a clone size; where given, it reads once, few, many or a size class.

TRBD1	TRBV29-1	TRBJ2-7	-	CSVELLGTGVSDEQYF	TGCAGCGTTGAACTCCTTGGGACAGGGGTCTCCGACGAGCAGTACTTC
TRBD2	TRBV14	TRBJ2-1	once	CASSQDPGLVFNEQFF	TGTGCCAGCAGCCAAGATCCGGGACTAGTATTCAATGAGCAGTTCTTC
-	TRBV11-1	TRBJ2-1	few	CASSTQTGNVYYNEQFF	TGTGCCAGCAGCACTCAAACAGGGAATGTATACTACAATGAGCAGTTCTTC
TRBD2	TRBV5-1	TRBJ2-3	-	CASSSGLAGEMTDTQYF	TGCGCCAGCAGCTCGGGACTAGCGGGAGAGATGACAGATACGCAGTATTTT
-	TRBV20-1	TRBJ2-1	few	CSASRRGLAAYNEQFF	TGCAGTGCTAGCCGTCGTGGATTAGCGGCCTACAATGAGCAGTTCTTC
-	TRBV27	TRBJ2-5	-	CASSTGMETQYF	TGTGCCAGCAGTACAGGGATGGAGACCCAGTACTTC
-	TRBV7-2	TRBJ2-1	-	CASSLEVYEQFF	TGTGCCAGCAGCTTAGAAGTTTATGAGCAGTTCTTC
TRBD1	TRBV7-9	TRBJ2-7	-	CASLSDRGYEQYF	TGTGCCAGCCTATCGGACAGGGGCTACGAGCAGTACTTC
-	TRBV3-1	TRBJ2-5	once	CASSPSTFQETQYF	TGTGCCAGCAGCCCCTCAACCTTCCAAGAGACCCAGTACTTC
TRBD2	TRBV20-1	TRBJ2-3	-	CSACPHRSSGALDTQYF	TGCAGTGCATGCCCCCACCGATCTAGCGGGGCACTAGATACGCAGTATTTT
-	TRBV7-2	TRBJ1-5	-	CASSKDSLNQPQHF	TGTGCCAGCAGTAAGGACAGCCTGAATCAGCCCCAGCATTTT
-	TRBV29-1	TRBJ2-7	-	CSALVEYEQYF	TGCAGCGCGCTTGTTGAGTACGAGCAGTACTTC
-	TRBV6-5	TRBJ1-2	-	CASSYSSPVGKSYGYTF	TGTGCCAGCAGTTACTCGTCGCCGGTGGGAAAAAGCTATGGCTACACCTTC
TRBD1	TRBV6-2/TRBV6-3	TRBJ2-7	-	CASSPTLDRGDYEQYF	TGTGCCAGCAGCCCCACCCTGGACAGGGGAGACTACGAGCAGTACTTC
-	TRBV20-1	TRBJ2-1	once	CSARNNRGDNNEQFF	TGCAGTGCTAGGAATAATCGGGGGGACAACAATGAGCAGTTCTTC
TRBD1	TRBV6-5	TRBJ2-1	-	CASSRSRGQGWNEQFF	TGTGCCAGCAGTCGATCCCGAGGACAGGGGTGGAATGAGCAGTTCTTC
TRBD1	TRBV25-1	TRBJ2-3	-	CASSDPEQGGTQYF	TGTGCCAGCAGTGACCCAGAACAGGGGGGTACGCAGTATTTT
-	TRBV11-1	TRBJ2-7	-	CASSFETGRREQYF	TGTGCCAGCAGCTTCGAGACCGGCCGGAGGGAGCAGTACTTC
TRBD1	TRBV27	TRBJ1-1	-	CASSYRTGTATEAFF	TGTGCCAGCAGTTACCGGACCGGGACAGCCACTGAAGCTTTCTTT
-	TRBV2	TRBJ2-1	-	CASSGLGHGQPNEQFF	TGTGCCAGCAGCGGACTGGGCCACGGACAGCCCAATGAGCAGTTCTTC
-	TRBV13	TRBJ1-2	few	CASSLETEDGYTF	TGTGCCAGCAGCTTAGAGACGGAAGATGGCTACACCTTC
TRBD2	TRBV29-1	TRBJ2-7	-	CSVARGAAYEQYF	TGCAGCGTTGCGCGGGGGGCGGCCTACGAGCAGTACTTC
TRBD1	TRBV6-5	TRBJ1-6	once	CASAGGLYNSPLHF	TGTGCCAGCGCAGGGGGCCTGTATAATTCACCCCTCCACTTT
-	TRBV6-1	TRBJ2-6	-	CASLDREAQVGANVLTF	TGTGCCAGTCTTGACAGGGAGGCTCAGGTTGGGGCCAACGTCCTGACTTTC
TRBD2	TRBV7-8	TRBJ2-3	once	CASSLTSGDTDTQYF	TGTGCCAGCAGCTTAACGAGCGGGGACACAGATACGCAGTATTTT
-	TRBV9	TRBJ1-1	-	CASSTHPGLNTEAFF	TGTGCCAGCAGCACGCACCCAGGGCTGAACACTGAAGCTTTCTTT
TRBD2	TRBV11-2	TRBJ2-1	-	CASSLWAGGGSYNEQFF	TGTGCCAGCAGCTTATGGGCTGGCGGGGGCTCCTACAATGAGCAGTTCTTC
TRBD2	TRBV20-1	TRBJ2-3	-	CSAREASGGADTQYF	TGCAGTGCTAGAGAAGCTAGCGGGGGTGCAGATACGCAGTATTTT
TRBD2	TRBV4-1	TRBJ2-1	few	CASSQTAGRPGDEQFF	TGCGCCAGCAGCCAGACAGCGGGGAGGCCAGGCGATGAGCAGTTCTTC
TRBD2	TRBV6-4	TRBJ2-1	few	CASSTGLAGANEQFF	TGTGCCAGCAGTACCGGACTAGCGGGGGCCAATGAGCAGTTCTTC
-	TRBV20-1	TRBJ1-4	-	CSASRDELGEKLFF	TGCAGTGCTAGTCGGGACGAACTGGGGGAAAAACTGTTTTTT
-	TRBV29-1	TRBJ2-3	-	CSVANSTDTQYF	TGCAGCGTTGCGAACAGCACAGATACGCAGTATTTT
-	TRBV10-3	TRBJ2-2	-	CAISDPLIGTTNTGELFF	TGTGCCATCAGTGATCCACTGATAGGGACAACGAACACCGGGGAGCTGTTTTTT
TRBD1	TRBV20-1	TRBJ2-7	few	CSADPGQWTPEQYF	TGCAGTGCGGACCCGGGACAGTGGACACCCGAGCAGTACTTC
-	TRBV27	TRBJ2-7	-	CASSPMSGYEQYF	TGTGCCAGCAGTCCCATGAGCGGATACGAGCAGTACTTC
-	TRBV6-4	TRBJ2-3	-	CASSETRSADTQYF	TGTGCCAGCAGTGAAACTAGGTCCGCAGATACGCAGTATTTT
-	TRBV28	TRBJ1-1	-	CASSDNMNTEAFF	TGTGCCAGCAGTGATAATATGAACACTGAAGCTTTCTTT
-	TRBV21-1	TRBJ1-5	-	CASSKASFRDSNQPQHF	TGTGCCAGCAGCAAAGCTTCTTTCCGGGACTCCAATCAGCCCCAGCATTTT
TRBD2	TRBV20-1	TRBJ2-7	-	CSARTSLVYEQYF	TGCAGTGCACGGACTAGTTTAGTCTACGAGCAGTACTTC
TRBD1	TRBV6-5	TRBJ1-2	-	CASSLRPNRGGLYGYTF	TGTGCCAGCAGTCTACGACCTAACAGGGGTGGTCTCTATGGCTACACCTTC
TRBD1	TRBV10-3	TRBJ1-2	few	CAIGEDRESSYGYTF	TGTGCCATCGGGGAAGACAGGGAATCTAGCTATGGCTACACCTTC
-	TRBV6-6	TRBJ1-2	-	CASRAGYGYTF	TGTGCCAGCAGGGCGGGCTATGGCTACACCTTC
-	TRBV20-1	TRBJ2-1	-	CSADSSYNEQFF	TGCAGTGCTGACAGCTCCTACAATGAGCAGTTCTTC